The 14 T cell receptor beta chains below come from one sample, sequenced in a study of blood T cell repertoires in COVID-19. The data were produced by immunoSEQ multiplex PCR, yet TCRdb's version contains in-frame clones alone and is incomplete. Altogether around 170,000 clones are present, around 84% being singletons, with the ten largest covering approximately 15%. Sequencing input: peripheral blood. The source is a man aged 30 to 39 with active or convalescent COVID-19.

The rearrangement joins TRBV5-4 to TRBJ1-4, with 9 bases matching TRBD1. Unmatched junction bases numbered 8, after V lost 3 bases and J lost 2 bases. Germline CDR1 and CDR2: SGHNT and YYREEE (reference sequence). This CDR3 is built from 17 residues. CDR3 bases: TGTGCCAGCAGCTCGGGACAGGGTGGTTTTACTAATGAAAAACTGTTTTTT. Translated: CASSSGQGGFTNEKLFF.

The chain uses TRBV7-2 and TRBJ2-3; D ambiguous. CDR1 SGHTA and CDR2 FQGNSA come from the germline V gene. This CDR3 comprises 15 residues. The V gene lost 3 bases and the J gene lost 0 bases, with 10 bases spanning the gap. CDR3 protein: CASSFVAGSTDTQYF. The DNA for the CDR3 is TGTGCCAGCAGCTTCGTGGCCGGGAGCACAGATACGCAGTATTTT. The variable domain in full, completed from reference TRBV7-2 and TRBJ2-3, reads GAGVSQSPSNKVTEKGKDVELRCDPISGHTALYWYRQSLGQGLEFLIYFQGNSAPDKSGLPSDRFSAERTGGSVSTLTIQRTQQEDSAVYLCASSFVAGSTDTQYFGPGTRLTVL.

V usage is TRBV30 and J usage is TRBJ2-2; D might be TRBD1 (5 bases). The ends were cut back, 4 bases at V and 2 bases at J, with 8 bases in the middle. Germline V gene lookup returns CDR1 GTSNPN and CDR2 SVGIG (reference sequence). The length of the CDR3 is 13 residues. The chain's CDR3 is CAWKWTNTGELFF. Written as DNA, the CDR3 is TGTGCCTGGAAGTGGACAAACACCGGGGAGCTGTTTTTT.

Concerning this clone: The sample carries other DNA sequences with the same CDR3. The genes are TRBV6-5 and TRBJ1-1; D unresolved. Trimming took 0 bases from V and 0 from J, leaving 8 bases between them. This CDR3 comprises 15 residues. In germline, CDR1 is MNHEY, CDR2 SVGAGI. The CDR3 DNA follows: TGTGCCAGCAGTTACTCGGGCGATCTGAACACTGAAGCTTTCTTT. Its translation: CASSYSGDLNTEAFF.

CDR3 bases: TGCGCCAGCAGCCCGGTTTACGGGACAGACTCGCCTGGGGCCAACGTCCTGACTTTC. It is translated as CASSPVYGTDSPGANVLTF. The V call is TRBV4-3, the J call TRBJ2-6; 7 bases map to TRBD1. Germline V CDR1 and CDR2: LGHNA, YSLEER. CDR3 length: 19 residues. The trim removed 4 bases at V and 2 bases at J, leaving 14 bases unmatched.

The chain couples TRBV19 to TRBJ2-1, with a possible D match to TRBD1 (6 bases). Germline CDR1 LNHDA, CDR2 SQIVND (reference sequence). V gave up 3 bases and J gave up 0 bases, with 9 bases separating them. The CDR3 length is 15 residues. The CDR3 sequence: CASSMTGHSYNEQFF. The CDR3 bases are TGTGCCAGTAGTATGACAGGACACTCCTACAATGAGCAGTTCTTC. The complete variable domain, with remaining parts taken from reference TRBV19 and TRBJ2-1, reads DGGITQSPKYLFRKEGQNVTLSCEQNLNHDAMYWYRQDPGQGLRLIYYSQIVNDFQKGDIAEGYSVSREKKESFPLTVTSAQKNPTAFYLCASSMTGHSYNEQFFGPGTRLTVL.

This rearrangement joins TRBV27 to TRBJ1-4, with D hard to call. V was trimmed by 5 bases and J by 7 bases, leaving 17 bases between them. CDR1 and CDR2 (germline): MNHEY, SMNVEV (reference sequence). The CDR3 totals 15 residues. CDR3 DNA: TGTGCCAGCAGTGTGGCGGGCAGGTGGGGTGAAAAACTGTTTTTT. Its translation: CASSVAGRWGEKLFF.

This sequence joins TRBV28 and TRBJ2-1; 9 nucleotides line up with TRBD2. Germline V gene data show CDR1 as MDHEN and CDR2 as SYDVKM. CDR3 length: 19 amino acids. The V segment lost 2 bases and the J segment 5 bases; nucleotides outside the gene matches: 16. CDR3 in DNA: TGTGCCAGCAGTTTAACGCCCCCCTTGCTAGCGGGACCGGACAATGAGCAGTTCTTC. This translates into CASSLTPPLLAGPDNEQFF. Based on the CDR3 plus reference TRBV28 and TRBJ2-1, the full variable domain is DVKVTQSSRYLVKRTGEKVFLECVQDMDHENMFWYRQDPGLGLRLIYFSYDVKMKEKGDIPEGYSVSREKKERFSLILESASTNQTSMYLCASSLTPPLLAGPDNEQFFGPGTRLTVL.

The chain has TRBV6-4 and TRBJ2-1; a possible D gene is TRBD2 (6 bases). This CDR3 has 16 amino acids. V was cut by 3 bases and J by 4 bases, with 16 bases left in between. Germline CDR1 is MRHNA and CDR2 is SNTAGT. The CDR3 region has the DNA TGTGCCAGCAGTGAATCGGAGCGGGTGGGATACAATGAGCAGTTCTTC. This sequence encodes CASSESERVGYNEQFF.

This clone appeared once. The chain joins TRBV24-1 to TRBJ1-2, with D unresolved. CDR3 length: 13 residues. CDR1 is KGHDR and CDR2 is SFDVKD in the germline V gene. V was cut by 4 bases and J by 4 bases, with 9 bases left in between. CDR3: CATSERGSYGYTF. CDR3 coding DNA: TGTGCCACCAGTGAGCGAGGGTCCTATGGCTACACCTTC.

CDR3 nucleotide sequence: TGTGCCAGCAGCCAAGCGGGTCAGGGACTGTTTTTT. This codes for CASSQAGQGLFF. V and J are TRBV3-1 (or the pseudogene TRBV3-2) and TRBJ1-4, with D maybe TRBD1 (5 bases). This CDR3 has 12 amino acids. Trimming took off 1 base at V and 13 bases at J, with 10 bases between the two ends. Germline values: CDR1 LGHDT, CDR2 YNNKEL (reference sequence).

As concerns this clone: An end of the junction differs from the germline gene, which may be a read error. The V and J genes are TRBV5-1 and TRBJ1-4, with TRBD1 matching 8 bases. Looked up from germline, CDR1 is SGHRS and CDR2 is YFSETQ. The CDR3 runs 14 residues. The CDR3 spells CASSLDREDEKLFF. The CDR3 DNA reads TGCGCCAGCAGTTTGGACAGGGAAGACGAAAAACTGTTTTTT. Complete variable domain (other parts from reference TRBV5-1 and TRBJ1-4): KAGVTQTPRYLIKTRGQQVTLSCSPISGHRSVSWYQQTPGQGLQFLFEYFSETQRNKGNFPGRFSGRQFSNSRSEMNVSTLELGDSALYLCASSLDREDEKLFFGSGTQLSVL.

This chain connects TRBV7-9 to TRBJ1-1; 11 bases line up with TRBD1. CDR3 length: 14 amino acids. Germline V gene lookup returns CDR1 SEHNR and CDR2 FQNEAQ (reference sequence). V shed 5 bases, J shed 7 bases, and the junction held 6 bases outside the gene matches. CDR3 sequence: CASSLWTGGREAFF. In nucleotides, the CDR3 is TGTGCCAGCAGCCTGTGGACAGGGGGCCGTGAAGCTTTCTTT.

The rearrangement uses TRBV3-1 (or the pseudogene TRBV3-2) and TRBJ2-3; 9 nucleotides match TRBD2. The CDR3 totals 16 residues. Germline lookup yields CDR1 LGHDT and CDR2 YNNKEL (reference sequence). The J segment lost 4 bases and the V segment lost 0 bases, leaving 5 bases of the junction unmatched. This chain's CDR3 is CASSQDTGLAPDTQYF. Here the CDR3 DNA reads TGTGCCAGCAGCCAAGATACGGGACTAGCCCCAGATACGCAGTATTTT.